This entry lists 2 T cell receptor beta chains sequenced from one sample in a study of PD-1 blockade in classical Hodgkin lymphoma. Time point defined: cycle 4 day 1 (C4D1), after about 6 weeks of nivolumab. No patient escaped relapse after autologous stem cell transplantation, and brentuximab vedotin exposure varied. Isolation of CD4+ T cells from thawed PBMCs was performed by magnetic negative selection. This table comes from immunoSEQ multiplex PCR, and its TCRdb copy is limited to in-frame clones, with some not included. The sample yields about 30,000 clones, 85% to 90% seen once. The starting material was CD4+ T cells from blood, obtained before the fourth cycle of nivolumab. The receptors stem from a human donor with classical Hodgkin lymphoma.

This chain's CDR3 is CASSLGTTGLYEQYF. As DNA, the CDR3 is TGTGCCAGCAGCTTAGGGACGACGGGGTTATACGAGCAGTACTTC. The V and J genes are TRBV7-9 and TRBJ2-7, with D tentatively TRBD2 (5 bases). This CDR3 is 15 amino acids long. The V gene lost 1 base and the J gene lost 4 bases, with 14 bases spanning the gap. CDR1 is SEHNR, CDR2 FQNEAQ, per germline (reference sequence).

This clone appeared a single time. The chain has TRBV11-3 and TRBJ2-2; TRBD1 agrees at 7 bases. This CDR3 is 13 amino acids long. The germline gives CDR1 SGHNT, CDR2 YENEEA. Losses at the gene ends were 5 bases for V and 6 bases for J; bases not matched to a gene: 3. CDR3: CASSHRGAGELFF. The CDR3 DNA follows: TGTGCCAGCAGCCACAGGGGAGCCGGGGAGCTGTTTTTT.